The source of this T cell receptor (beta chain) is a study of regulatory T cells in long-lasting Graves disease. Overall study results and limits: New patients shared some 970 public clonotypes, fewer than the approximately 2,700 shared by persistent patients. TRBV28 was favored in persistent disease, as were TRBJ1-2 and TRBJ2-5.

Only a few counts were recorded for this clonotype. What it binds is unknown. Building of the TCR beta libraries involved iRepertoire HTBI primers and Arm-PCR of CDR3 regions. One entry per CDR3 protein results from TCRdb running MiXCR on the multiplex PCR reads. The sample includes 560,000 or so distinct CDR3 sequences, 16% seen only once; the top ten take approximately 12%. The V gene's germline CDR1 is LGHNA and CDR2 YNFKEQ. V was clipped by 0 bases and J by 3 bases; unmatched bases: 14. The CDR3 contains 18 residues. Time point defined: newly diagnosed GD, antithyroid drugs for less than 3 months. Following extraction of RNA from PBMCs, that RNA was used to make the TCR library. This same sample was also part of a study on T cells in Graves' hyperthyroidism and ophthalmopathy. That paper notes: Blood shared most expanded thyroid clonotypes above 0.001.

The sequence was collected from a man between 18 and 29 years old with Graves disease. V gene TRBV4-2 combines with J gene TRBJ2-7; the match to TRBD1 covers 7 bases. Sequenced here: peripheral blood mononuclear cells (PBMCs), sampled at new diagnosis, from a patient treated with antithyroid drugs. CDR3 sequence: CASSQERGRVGMNYEQYF. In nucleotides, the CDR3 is TGTGCCAGCAGCCAAGAAAGGGGGCGGGTTGGGATGAACTACGAGCAGTACTTC.